Below, 25 T cell receptor beta chains from the same sample are listed, as sequenced in a study of blood T cell repertoires in COVID-19. Profiled with immunoSEQ multiplex PCR; TCRdb holds only in-frame clones, not every one. This table has about 350,000 clones, more than 70% appearing once. Sequenced input: PBMCs or T cells enriched from blood (not recorded which). These receptors came from a woman under 40 who had been exposed to COVID-19.

Notes on this clone: This same CDR3 is encoded by further DNA sequences in the sample. This chain connects TRBV6-5 to TRBJ1-5; 10 positions agree with TRBD1. V lost 2 bases, J lost 5 bases, and 0 bases stayed unmatched. CDR3 size: 14 residues. CDR1 MNHEY and CDR2 SVGAGI come from the germline V gene. CDR3 in amino acids: CASSYGTGDQPQHF. CDR3 bases: TGTGCCAGCAGTTACGGGACAGGGGATCAGCCCCAGCATTTT.

The rearrangement uses TRBV25-1 and TRBJ2-1, with 12 bases identical to TRBD2. Germline CDR1 is MGHDK and CDR2 is SYGVNS. The CDR3 is made up of 15 amino acids. Unmatched junction bases numbered 5, after V lost 3 bases and J lost 8 bases. This CDR3 reads CASSDASGRGDEQFF. CDR3 DNA sequence: TGTGCCAGCAGTGACGCTAGCGGGAGGGGCGATGAGCAGTTCTTC.

This rearrangement joins TRBV4-2 to TRBJ2-7; 9 nucleotides line up with TRBD1. Looked up from germline, CDR1 is LGHNA and CDR2 is YNFKEQ. CDR3 length: 16 amino acids. The trim removed 4 bases at V and 9 bases at J, leaving 16 bases unmatched. The CDR3 nucleotides are TGTGCCAGCAGCCCCCAAGAGGGACAGGGTATTGCCGGGCAGTACTTC. This codes for CASSPQEGQGIAGQYF.

The chain links TRBV28 to TRBJ2-1; 9 bases match TRBD2. J lost 7 bases, V lost 7 bases, and 14 bases had no gene match. CDR1 and CDR2 from the germline V gene are MDHEN and SYDVKM. The CDR3 runs 16 residues. The CDR3 here is CASKGHPGLAGNEQFF. The DNA for the CDR3 is TGTGCCAGCAAAGGGCATCCGGGACTAGCTGGGAATGAGCAGTTCTTC.

The chain joins TRBV6-5 to TRBJ2-2; TRBD1 aligns across 10 bases. The CDR3 consists of 15 residues. Per germline, CDR1 MNHEY and CDR2 SVGAGI. The junction had 7 bases not matched to a gene; V was cut back by 5 bases and J by 7 bases. CDR3 in DNA: TGTGCCAGCAGTCGGGAGGGACAGGGGAACGGGGAGCTGTTTTTT. Its protein product is CASSREGQGNGELFF.

This clone was seen more than once but under ten times. The V call is TRBV6-5, the J call TRBJ2-4; D is uncertain. Trimming shortened V by 4 bases and J by 0 bases, and 10 bases separated the two germline ends. This CDR3 has 15 amino acids. Germline V lookup: CDR1 MNHEY, CDR2 SVGAGI. In DNA, the CDR3 is TGTGCCAGCAGTTCCTTACAGTTAGCCAAAAACATTCAGTACTTC. This sequence encodes CASSSLQLAKNIQYF.

This chain uses TRBV7-3 with TRBJ1-2; D gene unclear. V dropped 5 bases and J dropped 1 base, with 8 bases sitting between them. CDR1 and CDR2 (germline): SGHTA, FQGTGA. The CDR3 consists of 13 residues. The CDR3 sequence is CASSPGINYGYTF. CDR3 bases: TGTGCCAGCAGCCCAGGAATTAACTATGGCTACACCTTC.

This clone occurred once. The chain combines TRBV28 with TRBJ2-7; 8 bases line up with TRBD1. The CDR3 extends over 15 amino acids. In germline, CDR1 is MDHEN, CDR2 SYDVKM. V was clipped by 6 bases and J by 2 bases; unmatched bases: 9. CDR3 residues: CASRVGTGYTYEQYF. As DNA, the CDR3 is TGTGCCAGCAGGGTTGGGACAGGATACACCTACGAGCAGTACTTC. The whole variable domain, filled in from reference TRBV28 and TRBJ2-7, reads DVKVTQSSRYLVKRTGEKVFLECVQDMDHENMFWYRQDPGLGLRLIYFSYDVKMKEKGDIPEGYSVSREKKERFSLILESASTNQTSMYLCASRVGTGYTYEQYFGPGTRLTVT.

The rearrangement links TRBV20-1 to TRBJ1-1; maybe TRBD1 (5 bases). The CDR3 is 12 amino acids. CDR1 and CDR2 (germline): DFQATT, SNEGSKA (reference sequence). V gave up 3 bases and J gave up 1 base, with 6 bases separating them. The CDR3 bases are TGCAGTGCTAGTAGGGGGAACACTGAAGCTTTCTTT. This translates into CSASRGNTEAFF.

V is TRBV28 and J is TRBJ1-3; D gene unclear. Germline values: CDR1 MDHEN, CDR2 SYDVKM. V was shortened by 3 bases and J by 0 bases, with 12 bases between the two germline ends. This CDR3 has 16 amino acids. The CDR3 sequence is CASSFEGPLSGNTIYF. For the CDR3, the DNA is TGTGCCAGCAGTTTCGAGGGTCCACTCTCTGGAAACACCATATATTTT.

The chain uses TRBV11-2 and TRBJ2-7, with 9 bases matching TRBD2. V dropped 4 bases and J dropped 6; count of bases not matched to a gene: 7. The CDR3 extends over 14 amino acids. Germline CDR1 SGHAT, CDR2 FQNNGV. This CDR3 reads CASSSTSGYGEQYF. CDR3 in DNA: TGTGCCAGCAGCTCTACTAGCGGGTATGGCGAGCAGTACTTC.

This rearrangement joins TRBV9 to TRBJ2-5; D remains ambiguous. Germline CDR1 and CDR2: SGDLS and YYNGEE. Trimming took off 0 bases at V and 0 bases at J, with 6 bases between the two ends. The CDR3 totals 14 residues. The CDR3 DNA is TGTGCCAGCAGCGTAGGGAGCGACCAAGAGACCCAGTACTTC. Translating gives CASSVGSDQETQYF.

This clone appeared once. The J gene is TRBJ1-2, the V gene TRBV7-9; 11 bases align to TRBD1. Germline V gene sequence: CDR1 SEHNR, CDR2 FQNEAQ (reference sequence). V trimming: 5 bases; J trimming: 2 bases; junction bases outside the gene matches: 13. CDR3 length: 18 amino acids. The CDR3 spells CASSHPLARDRGNYGYTF. In nucleotides, the CDR3 is TGTGCCAGCAGCCACCCCCTCGCCCGGGACAGGGGGAACTATGGCTACACCTTC. Looking up the rest from reference TRBV7-9 and TRBJ1-2 gives the full variable domain: DTGVSQNPRHKITKRGQNVTFRCDPISEHNRLYWYRQTLGQGPEFLTYFQNEAQLEKSRLLSDRFSAERPKGSFSTLEIQRTEQGDSAMYLCASSHPLARDRGNYGYTFGSGTRLTVV.

The chain couples TRBV7-6 to TRBJ2-3; 14 bases line up with TRBD2. J was trimmed by 3 bases and V by 1 base; bases with no gene match: 9. The CDR3 runs to 19 residues. Looked up from germline, CDR1 is SGHVS and CDR2 is FNYEAQ. The CDR3 loop is CASSLGVGTSGRGTDTQYF. CDR3 sequence (DNA): TGTGCCAGCAGCTTAGGAGTAGGGACTAGCGGGAGAGGGACAGATACGCAGTATTTT.

J is TRBJ2-5 and V is TRBV29-1; 7 bases are shared with TRBD2. The CDR3 runs 13 residues. The V segment lost 3 bases and the J segment 4 bases; nucleotides outside the gene matches: 5. Germline CDR1 SQVTM, CDR2 ANQGSEA. The CDR3: CSVDLAGVETQYF. Written as DNA, the CDR3 is TGCAGCGTTGATCTGGCGGGAGTAGAGACCCAGTACTTC.

The chain uses TRBV29-1 and TRBJ2-3; 7 bases are shared with TRBD1. V lost 4 bases and J lost 4; bases outside the gene matches: 14. The length of the CDR3 is 16 residues. The germline V gene has CDR1 SQVTM and CDR2 ANQGSEA. For the CDR3, the DNA is TGCAGCGTTGTGCCGGCCGGGACAGTTTTCGCAGATACGCAGTATTTT. Its protein is CSVVPAGTVFADTQYF.

The chain joins TRBV7-9 to TRBJ1-5; TRBD1 agrees at 7 bases. CDR3 length equals 15 residues. Losses at the gene ends were 8 bases for V and 0 bases for J; bases not matched to a gene: 7. From germline, CDR1 is SEHNR and CDR2 FQNEAQ (reference sequence). CDR3 protein: CASRDGTASNQPQHF. Here the CDR3 DNA reads TGTGCCAGCCGAGACGGGACAGCTAGCAATCAGCCCCAGCATTTT.

The CDR3 nucleotides are TGCGCCAGCAGCTTACTAGCGGGAGGAGTGGGCAATGAGCAGTTCTTC. Its protein is CASSLLAGGVGNEQFF. The chain has TRBV5-1 and TRBJ2-1; 12 bases map to TRBD2. Losses at the gene ends were 2 bases for V and 6 bases for J; bases not matched to a gene: 6. CDR1 is SGHRS, CDR2 YFSETQ, per germline. There are 16 residues in the CDR3.

The count of this clone is one. V is TRBV24-1 and J is TRBJ1-1; no clear D. The V and J ends lost 4 bases and 1 base respectively, with 12 bases between them. The CDR3 spans 15 residues. Germline CDR1 KGHDR, CDR2 SFDVKD. The CDR3 nucleotides read TGTGCCACCAGTGACGGGCGGGCAGGGAACACTGAAGCTTTCTTT. As protein: CATSDGRAGNTEAFF.

The chain recombines TRBV4-1 with TRBJ2-7, with 14 bases that match TRBD2. Germline assignment: CDR1 MGHRA and CDR2 YSYEKL. J lost 7 bases, V lost 6 bases, and 14 bases had no gene match. CDR3 size: 17 residues. In DNA form, the CDR3 reads TGCGCCAGCAGTTCGGGACTAGCGGGAGTATTGGGCGGGGAGCAGTACTTC. Amino acid sequence: CASSSGLAGVLGGEQYF.

There are a few counts of this clone. The CDR3 sequence: CASRLTTQRSTDTQYF. CDR3 coding DNA: TGTGCCAGCAGACTCACGACACAGAGAAGCACAGATACGCAGTATTTT. J is TRBJ2-3 and V is TRBV27; D ambiguous. Trimming stripped 6 bases from V and 0 bases from J, with 16 bases between. The CDR3 consists of 16 residues. The germline CDR1 and CDR2 sequences are MNHEY and SMNVEV (reference sequence).

The genes are TRBV14 and TRBJ1-6; tentative D call: TRBD1 (6 bases). The V end lost 3 bases, the J end lost 9 bases, and 12 bases lay between the germline ends. Germline V CDR1 and CDR2: SGHDN, FVKESK. This CDR3 has 14 amino acids. The CDR3 DNA is TGTGCCAGCAGCCAGCAAGTGGACAGTTCACCCCTCCACTTT. Translating it yields CASSQQVDSSPLHF.

V gene TRBV27 combines with J gene TRBJ1-6; TRBD1 might be the D (6 bases). The length of the CDR3 is 14 residues. Between the trimmed V and J ends, which lost 4 bases and 7 bases, there was a span of 11 bases. Germline-derived CDR1 and CDR2 are MNHEY and SMNVEV (reference sequence). The CDR3 nucleotides read TGTGCCAGCAGTTCGGACAGATTCAATTCACCCCTCCACTTT. Its translation: CASSSDRFNSPLHF.

The chain employs TRBV30 and TRBJ2-7, with 11 bases aligning to TRBD2. With 5 bases clipped from V and 4 bases from J, the junction kept 4 bases outside the gene matches. This CDR3 region has 13 residues. CDR1 is GTSNPN, CDR2 SVGIG, per germline (reference sequence). CDR3 in amino acids: CAWLTSGSYEQYF. The CDR3 DNA is TGTGCCTGGCTAACTAGCGGGAGTTACGAGCAGTACTTC.

The gene calls are TRBV5-1 and TRBJ1-5; 9 bases agree with TRBD1. The junction had 5 bases not matched to a gene; V was cut back by 0 bases and J by 4 bases. The CDR3 consists of 16 residues. Germline values: CDR1 SGHRS, CDR2 YFSETQ. The CDR3 region has the DNA TGCGCCAGCAGCTTGGGGGGACAGGGAGCGAATCAGCCCCAGCATTTT. Residues: CASSLGGQGANQPQHF.